This T cell receptor (beta chain) was sequenced during a study of T cell responses to AZD1222 COVID-19 vaccine. This table comes from immunoSEQ multiplex PCR, and its TCRdb copy is limited to in-frame clones, with some not included. The sample consists of roughly 98,000 clones, around 84% of them appearing once. The germline V gene encodes CDR1 LNHDA and CDR2 SQIVND (reference sequence). The junction had 14 bases not matched to a gene; V was cut back by 6 bases and J by 3 bases. This CDR3 has 18 amino acids. The clonotype comes from an adult who received the AZD1222 COVID-19 vaccine. The chain uses TRBV19 and TRBJ1-5; 10 nucleotides match TRBD1. This specimen consisted of peripheral blood, obtained 28 days after the second AZD1222 dose. The CDR3 DNA follows: TGTGCCAGTAGAACTCGGACAGGGGGACCGGGGGTCAATCAGCCCCAGCATTTT. Translation: CASRTRTGGPGVNQPQHF.